This TCR beta chain derives from a study of regulatory T cells in long-lasting Graves disease. Study in general: For under 3 months, newly diagnosed Graves' patients had been taking antithyroid drugs. Overall study results and limits: Persistent Graves' cases showed lower TCR diversity than newly diagnosed cases. Gene preferences differed: TRBV28, TRBJ1-2, TRBJ2-5 in persistent cases.

This clonotype was recorded many times. Its specificity is not known. To make TCR beta libraries, researchers used iRepertoire HTBI primers and Arm-PCR of CDR3 regions. TCRdb re-called the multiplex PCR reads through MiXCR, storing one row per CDR3 protein. The table shows approximately 310,000 distinct CDR3 sequences, with under 20% occurring only once. The time point denotes: newly diagnosed GD, antithyroid drugs for less than 3 months. TCR sequences were obtained from RNA taken from PBMCs. Per American Thyroid Association guidelines, Graves' disease was diagnosed. The CDR3 totals 16 residues. CDR1 and CDR2 (germline): ENHRY, SYGVKD. The junction had 6 bases not matched to a gene; V was cut back by 3 bases and J by 6 bases.

The chain carries TRBV10-3 and TRBJ2-1; the match to TRBD1 covers 12 bases. This clonotype originated in a female donor with Graves disease. Sequences were derived from peripheral blood mononuclear cells (PBMCs), sampled at new diagnosis, from a patient treated with antithyroid drugs. CDR3 sequence (DNA): TGTGCCATCAGTGACCGGGACAGGGGGCGCGGCAATGAGCAGTTCTTC. Protein product: CAISDRDRGRGNEQFF.